Sequencing of this T cell receptor (beta chain) was carried out in a study of spatial heterogeneity in lung cancer. Between the trimmed V and J ends, which lost 6 bases and 2 bases, there was a span of 5 bases. This CDR3 has 12 amino acids. The V gene's germline CDR1 is MDHEN and CDR2 SYDVKM. Documented time point: sample taken at primary tumor resection. Unsorted samples of tumor, nontumor lung or frozen PBMC had their whole RNA sequenced. TCRdb re-derived calls from the 5' RACE reads in MiXCR, one entry per CDR3 protein. Found here are roughly 49,000 distinct CDR3 sequences, approximately 7% of them singletons; the top ten hold approximately 2.9%.

Sequenced here: PBMCs, sampled at surgery. This chain uses TRBV28 with TRBJ2-1; D call uncertain. This TCR was sampled from a female donor with early-stage non-small cell lung cancer. The CDR3 protein is CASRSTYNEQFF. CDR3 DNA: TGTGCCAGCAGGTCGACCTACAATGAGCAGTTCTTC.